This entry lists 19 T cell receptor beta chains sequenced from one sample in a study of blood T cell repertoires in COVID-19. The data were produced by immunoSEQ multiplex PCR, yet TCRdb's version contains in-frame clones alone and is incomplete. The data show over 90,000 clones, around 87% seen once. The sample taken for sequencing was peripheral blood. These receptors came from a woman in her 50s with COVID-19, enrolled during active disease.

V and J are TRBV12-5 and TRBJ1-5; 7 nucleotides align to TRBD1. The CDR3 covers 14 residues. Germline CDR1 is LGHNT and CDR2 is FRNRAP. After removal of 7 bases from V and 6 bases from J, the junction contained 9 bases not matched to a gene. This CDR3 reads CASALGTAGQPQHF. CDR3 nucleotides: TGTGCTAGTGCCCTAGGGACAGCGGGTCAGCCCCAGCATTTT.

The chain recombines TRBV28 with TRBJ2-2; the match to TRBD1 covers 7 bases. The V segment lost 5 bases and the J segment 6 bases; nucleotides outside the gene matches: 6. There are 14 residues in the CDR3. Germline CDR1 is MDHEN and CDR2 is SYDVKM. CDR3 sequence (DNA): TGTGCCAGCAGTCCCGGACAGGTTTCCGGGGAGCTGTTTTTT. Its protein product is CASSPGQVSGELFF.

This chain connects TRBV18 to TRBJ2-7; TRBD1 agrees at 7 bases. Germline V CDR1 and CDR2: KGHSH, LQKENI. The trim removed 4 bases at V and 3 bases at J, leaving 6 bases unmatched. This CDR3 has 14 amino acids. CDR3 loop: CASSQGAGGYEQYF. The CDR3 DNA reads TGTGCCAGCTCACAGGGTGCAGGGGGCTACGAGCAGTACTTC.

This chain's CDR3 is CASSPPGGQSYGYTF. The CDR3 DNA follows: TGTGCCAGCAGCCCCCCCGGGGGGCAATCCTATGGCTACACCTTC. This rearrangement joins TRBV13 to TRBJ1-2, with a possible D match to TRBD1 (6 bases). The CDR3 is made up of 15 amino acids. Germline values: CDR1 PRHDT, CDR2 FYEKMQ (reference sequence). Trimming stripped 5 bases from V and 4 bases from J, with 17 bases between.

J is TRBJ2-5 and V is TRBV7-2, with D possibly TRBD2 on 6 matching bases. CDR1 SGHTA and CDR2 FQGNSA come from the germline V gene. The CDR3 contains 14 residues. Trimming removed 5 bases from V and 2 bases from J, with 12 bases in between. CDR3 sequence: CASSPHAGQETQYF. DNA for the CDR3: TGTGCCAGCAGCCCCCATGCGGGGCAAGAGACCCAGTACTTC.

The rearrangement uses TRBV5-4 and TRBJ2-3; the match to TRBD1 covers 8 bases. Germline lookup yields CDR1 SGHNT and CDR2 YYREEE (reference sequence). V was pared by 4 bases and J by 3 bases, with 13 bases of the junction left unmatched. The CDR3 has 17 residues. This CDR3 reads CASSRLTGGGGTDTQYF. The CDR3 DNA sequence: TGTGCCAGCAGCCGTTTAACAGGGGGTGGGGGGACAGATACGCAGTATTTT.

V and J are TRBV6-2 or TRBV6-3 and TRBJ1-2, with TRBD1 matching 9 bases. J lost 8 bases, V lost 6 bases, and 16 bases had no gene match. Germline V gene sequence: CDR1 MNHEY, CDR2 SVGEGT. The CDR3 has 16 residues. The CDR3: CASSLTGTGNPSGYTF. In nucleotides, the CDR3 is TGTGCCAGCAGCCTTACCGGGACAGGGAATCCCTCCGGCTACACCTTC.

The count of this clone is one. CDR3 region: CASSSGYGGYTF. The CDR3 nucleotides read TGTGCCAGCAGTTCAGGGTATGGAGGCTACACCTTC. V gene TRBV6-2 or TRBV6-3 combines with J gene TRBJ1-2; a weak D match, TRBD1 (5 bases). Germline V lookup: CDR1 MNHEY, CDR2 SVGEGT. The length of the CDR3 is 12 residues. V lost 4 bases, J lost 8 bases, and 11 bases lay in between.

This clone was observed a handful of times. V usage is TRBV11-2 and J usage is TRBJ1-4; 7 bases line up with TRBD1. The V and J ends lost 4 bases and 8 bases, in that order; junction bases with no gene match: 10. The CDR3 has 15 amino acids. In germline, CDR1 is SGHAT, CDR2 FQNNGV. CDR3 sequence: CASSSPRGRVEKLFF. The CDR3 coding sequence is TGTGCCAGCAGCTCCCCTAGGGGGCGTGTGGAAAAACTGTTTTTT.

The DNA of the CDR3 is TGTGCCAGCAGCTTAGAAAACAGCGGGGCACCGAACACCGGGGAGCTGTTTTTT. It translates to CASSLENSGAPNTGELFF. This chain uses TRBV7-2 with TRBJ2-2; TRBD2 agrees at 7 bases. CDR1 is SGHTA and CDR2 is FQGNSA in the germline V gene. V trimming: 1 base; J trimming: 0 bases; junction bases outside the gene matches: 8. This CDR3 contains 18 residues.

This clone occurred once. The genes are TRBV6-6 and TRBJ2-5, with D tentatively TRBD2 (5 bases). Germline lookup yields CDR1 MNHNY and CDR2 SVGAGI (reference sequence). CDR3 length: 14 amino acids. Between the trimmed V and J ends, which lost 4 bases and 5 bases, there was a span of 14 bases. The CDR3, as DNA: TGTGCCAGCAGTTCCACTACTAGATCCGAGACCCAGTACTTC. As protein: CASSSTTRSETQYF.

The CDR3 DNA reads as TGCGCCAGCAGCCAAGATAGTGGCAGGGTAACAGGGGCCAACGTCCTGACTTTC. It specifies CASSQDSGRVTGANVLTF. The V and J genes are TRBV4-1 and TRBJ2-6, with D possibly matching TRBD1 (5 bases). V was clipped by 0 bases and J by 4 bases, with 16 bases between them. Germline CDR1 is MGHRA and CDR2 is YSYEKL. CDR3 length: 18 residues.

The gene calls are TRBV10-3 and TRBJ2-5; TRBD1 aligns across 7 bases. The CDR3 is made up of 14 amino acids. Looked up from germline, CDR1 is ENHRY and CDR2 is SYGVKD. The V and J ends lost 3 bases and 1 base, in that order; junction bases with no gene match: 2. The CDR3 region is CAISDGTAQETQYF. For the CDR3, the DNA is TGTGCCATCAGTGATGGGACAGCCCAAGAGACCCAGTACTTC.

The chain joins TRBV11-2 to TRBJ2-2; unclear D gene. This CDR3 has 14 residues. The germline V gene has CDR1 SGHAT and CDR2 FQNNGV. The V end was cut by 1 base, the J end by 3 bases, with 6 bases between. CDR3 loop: CASSLGRYTGELFF. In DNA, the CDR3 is TGTGCCAGCAGCTTAGGCAGATACACCGGGGAGCTGTTTTTT.

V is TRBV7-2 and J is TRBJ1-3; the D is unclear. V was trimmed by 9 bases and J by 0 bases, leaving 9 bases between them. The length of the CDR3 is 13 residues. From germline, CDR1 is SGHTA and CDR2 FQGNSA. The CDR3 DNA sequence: TGTGCCAGTCGTTTGAGCTCTGGAAACACCATATATTTT. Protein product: CASRLSSGNTIYF.

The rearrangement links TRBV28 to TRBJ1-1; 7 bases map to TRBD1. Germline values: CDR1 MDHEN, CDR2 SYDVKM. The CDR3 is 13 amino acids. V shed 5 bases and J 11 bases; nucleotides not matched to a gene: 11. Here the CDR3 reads CASSPPGTVNAFF. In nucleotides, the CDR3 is TGTGCCAGCAGTCCGCCAGGGACAGTTAATGCTTTCTTT.

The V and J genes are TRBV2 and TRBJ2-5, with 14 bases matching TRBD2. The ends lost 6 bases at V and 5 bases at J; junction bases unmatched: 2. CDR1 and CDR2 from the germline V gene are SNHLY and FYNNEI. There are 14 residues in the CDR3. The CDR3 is CASRGLAGAETQYF. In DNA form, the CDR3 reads TGTGCCAGCAGGGGACTAGCGGGGGCTGAGACCCAGTACTTC.

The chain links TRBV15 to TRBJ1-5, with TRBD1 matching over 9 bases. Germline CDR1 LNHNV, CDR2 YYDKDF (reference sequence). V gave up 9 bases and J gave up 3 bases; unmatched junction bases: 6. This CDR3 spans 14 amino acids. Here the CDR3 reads CATTDRGPNQPQHF. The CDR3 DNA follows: TGTGCCACAACGGACAGGGGCCCCAATCAGCCCCAGCATTTT.

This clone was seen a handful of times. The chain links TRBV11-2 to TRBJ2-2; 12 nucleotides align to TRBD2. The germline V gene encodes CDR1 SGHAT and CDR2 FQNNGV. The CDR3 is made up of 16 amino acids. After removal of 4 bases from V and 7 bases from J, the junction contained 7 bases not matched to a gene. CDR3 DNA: TGTGCCAGCAGCTCCCGACTAGCGGGGGCCTACGGGGAGCTGTTTTTT. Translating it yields CASSSRLAGAYGELFF.